This TCR beta chain was identified during a study of CD8 T cells in ankylosing spondylitis. Points from the study as a whole: Clones linked to the disease showed a CD8+ phenotype. They occurred at relatively low frequencies in peripheral blood. The authors reported significant enrichment of disease-linked clones in matched ankylosing spondylitis synovial fluid.

For this clonotype: Antigen specificity is unknown.

TCRdb fed the 5' RACE reads into MiXCR, producing one record per CDR3 protein. This repertoire shows 100,000 or so distinct CDR3 sequences, under 30% found once; its top ten account for about 12%. Sequencing was carried out using synovial fluid, either unsorted or a sorted T cell fraction (not recorded which). This receptor was identified in a male donor with ankylosing spondylitis.

The CDR3 loop is CASSSYMVGTNEKLFF. In nucleotides, the CDR3 is TGCGCCAGCAGCTCATATATGGTGGGAACTAATGAAAAACTGTTTTTT. This chain uses TRBV5-1 with TRBJ1-4; no clear D. V lost 3 bases and J 1 base, leaving 13 bases between the germline ends. The germline V gene has CDR1 SGHRS and CDR2 YFSETQ. This CDR3 is built from 16 residues.